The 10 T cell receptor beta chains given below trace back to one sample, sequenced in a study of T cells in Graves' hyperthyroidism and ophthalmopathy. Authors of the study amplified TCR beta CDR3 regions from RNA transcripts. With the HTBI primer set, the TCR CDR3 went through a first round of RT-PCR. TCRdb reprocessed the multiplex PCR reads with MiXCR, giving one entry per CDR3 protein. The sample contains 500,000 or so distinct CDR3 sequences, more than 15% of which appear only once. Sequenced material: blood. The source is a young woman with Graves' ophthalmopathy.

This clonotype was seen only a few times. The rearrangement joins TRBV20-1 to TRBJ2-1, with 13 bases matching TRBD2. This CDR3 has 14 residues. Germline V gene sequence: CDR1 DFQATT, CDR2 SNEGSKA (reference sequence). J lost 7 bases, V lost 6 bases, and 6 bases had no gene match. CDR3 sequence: CSAATSGRNNEQFF. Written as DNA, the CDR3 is TGCAGTGCGGCGACTAGCGGGAGGAATAATGAGCAGTTCTTC.

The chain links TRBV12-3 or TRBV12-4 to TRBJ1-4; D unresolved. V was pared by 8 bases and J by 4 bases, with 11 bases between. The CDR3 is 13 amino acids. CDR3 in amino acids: CASGGQDNEKLFF. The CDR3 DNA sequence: TGTGCCAGCGGTGGGCAGGATAATGAAAAACTGTTTTTT.

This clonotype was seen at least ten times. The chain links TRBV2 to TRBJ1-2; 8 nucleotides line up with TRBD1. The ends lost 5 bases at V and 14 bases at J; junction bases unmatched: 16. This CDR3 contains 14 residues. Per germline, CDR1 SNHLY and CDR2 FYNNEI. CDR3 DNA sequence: TGTGCCAGCAGTAAAACAGGGGGTTCCTCGTTTCTAACCTTC. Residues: CASSKTGGSSFLTF.

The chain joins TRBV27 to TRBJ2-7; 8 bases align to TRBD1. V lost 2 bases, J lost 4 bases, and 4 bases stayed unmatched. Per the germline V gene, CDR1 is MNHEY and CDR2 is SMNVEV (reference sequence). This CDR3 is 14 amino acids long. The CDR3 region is CASSLAGGEYEQYF. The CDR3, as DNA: TGTGCCAGCAGTTTAGCAGGGGGCGAGTACGAGCAGTACTTC.

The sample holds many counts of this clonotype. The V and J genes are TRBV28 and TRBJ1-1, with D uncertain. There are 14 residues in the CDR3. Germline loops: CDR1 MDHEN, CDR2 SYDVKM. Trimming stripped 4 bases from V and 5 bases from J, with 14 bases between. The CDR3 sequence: CASSWTARATEAFF. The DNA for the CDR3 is TGTGCCAGCAGTTGGACCGCGAGGGCGACTGAAGCTTTCTTT.

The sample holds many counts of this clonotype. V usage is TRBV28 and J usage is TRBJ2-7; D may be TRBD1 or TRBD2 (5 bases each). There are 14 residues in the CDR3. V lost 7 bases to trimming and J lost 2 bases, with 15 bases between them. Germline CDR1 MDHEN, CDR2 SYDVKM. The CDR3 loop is CASTWGGYTYEQYF. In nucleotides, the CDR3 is TGTGCCAGCACCTGGGGCGGGTACACCTACGAGCAGTACTTC. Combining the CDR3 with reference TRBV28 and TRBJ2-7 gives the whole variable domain DVKVTQSSRYLVKRTGEKVFLECVQDMDHENMFWYRQDPGLGLRLIYFSYDVKMKEKGDIPEGYSVSREKKERFSLILESASTNQTSMYLCASTWGGYTYEQYFGPGTRLTVT.

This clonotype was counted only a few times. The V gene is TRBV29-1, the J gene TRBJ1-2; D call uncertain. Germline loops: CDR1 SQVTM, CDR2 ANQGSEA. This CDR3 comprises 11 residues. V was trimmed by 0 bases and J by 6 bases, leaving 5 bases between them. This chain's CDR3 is CSVEDYHGYTF. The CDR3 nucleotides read TGCAGCGTTGAAGATTACCATGGCTACACCTTC.

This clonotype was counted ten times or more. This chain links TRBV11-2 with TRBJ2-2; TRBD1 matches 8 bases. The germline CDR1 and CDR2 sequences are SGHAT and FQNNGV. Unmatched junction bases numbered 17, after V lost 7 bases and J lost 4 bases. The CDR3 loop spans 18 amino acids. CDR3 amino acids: CASILGQGGPSGTGELFF. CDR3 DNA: TGTGCCAGCATCCTCGGACAGGGCGGACCATCTGGCACCGGGGAGCTGTTTTTT.

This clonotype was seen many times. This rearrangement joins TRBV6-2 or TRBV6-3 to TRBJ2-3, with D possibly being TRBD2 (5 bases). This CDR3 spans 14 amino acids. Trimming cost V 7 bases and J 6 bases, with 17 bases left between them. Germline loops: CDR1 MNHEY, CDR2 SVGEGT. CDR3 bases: TGTGCCAGCACTCCCGCCCCGGAGGCGGATACGCAGTATTTT. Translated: CASTPAPEADTQYF.

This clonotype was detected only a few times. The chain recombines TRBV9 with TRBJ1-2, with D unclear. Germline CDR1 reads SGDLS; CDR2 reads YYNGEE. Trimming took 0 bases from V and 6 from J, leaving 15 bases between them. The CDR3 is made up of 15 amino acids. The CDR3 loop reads CASSVDISASNGYTF. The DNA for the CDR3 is TGTGCCAGCAGCGTAGACATTTCAGCTAGCAATGGCTACACCTTC. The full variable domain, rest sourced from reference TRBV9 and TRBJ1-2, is DSGVTQTPKHLITATGQRVTLRCSPRSGDLSVYWYQQSLDQGLQFLIQYYNGEERAKGNILERFSAQQFPDLHSELNLSSLELGDSALYFCASSVDISASNGYTFGSGTRLTVV.